This T cell receptor (beta chain) was captured in a study of blood T cell repertoires in COVID-19. On the study more broadly: T cells, B-cell-depleted T cells, or PBMCs provided the cDNA or gDNA that served as material.

From germline, CDR1 is SGHNT and CDR2 YYREEE (reference sequence). V lost 4 bases to trimming and J lost 10 bases, with 12 bases between them. The CDR3 sequence is 12 residues long. As processed by the authors: Reference gene primer amplification gave estimated nucleated cell counts. The protocol was immunoSEQ multiplex PCR, while the TCRdb copy is restricted to in-frame clones and leaves out a portion. That table supplies the V and J calls and clone size; D and trimming were determined from the DNA. The sample has roughly 190,000 clones; 86% are singletons. The gene calls are TRBV5-4 and TRBJ2-1; D is possibly TRBD1 (5 bases). The TCR was taken from an elderly woman in a cohort sampled during active or convalescent COVID-19. The sequenced material came from peripheral blood. The CDR3 sequence: CASSTSGLEQFF. The CDR3 nucleotides read TGTGCCAGCAGCACTTCAGGGTTGGAGCAGTTCTTC.